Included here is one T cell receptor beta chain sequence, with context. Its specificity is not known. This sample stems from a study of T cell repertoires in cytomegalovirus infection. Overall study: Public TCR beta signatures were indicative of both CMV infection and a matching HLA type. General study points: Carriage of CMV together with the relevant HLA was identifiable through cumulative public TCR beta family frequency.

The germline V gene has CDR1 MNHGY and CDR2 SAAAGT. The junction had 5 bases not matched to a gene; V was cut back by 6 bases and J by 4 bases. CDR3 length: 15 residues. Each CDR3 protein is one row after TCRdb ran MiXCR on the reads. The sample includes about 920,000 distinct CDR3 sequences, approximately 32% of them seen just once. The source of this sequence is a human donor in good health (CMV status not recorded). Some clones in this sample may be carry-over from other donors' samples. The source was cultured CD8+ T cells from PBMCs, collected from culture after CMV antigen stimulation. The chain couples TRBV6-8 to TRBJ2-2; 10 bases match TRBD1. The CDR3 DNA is TGTGCCAGCAGAGACAGGGGGCTGGTCACCGGGGAGCTGTTTTTT. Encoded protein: CASRDRGLVTGELFF.